A selection of T cell receptor beta chains follows, all from one sample in a study of T cell responses to AZD1222 COVID-19 vaccine. Clones were sequenced by immunoSEQ multiplex PCR, and TCRdb holds only the in-frame ones, with some missing. The sample holds about 190,000 clones, approximately 91% seen once. The material was peripheral blood, obtained on day 0 of AZD1222 vaccination. The source is an adult in good health. Both conserved end residues are part of each CDR3. A D gene is named only where the DNA matches it firmly. Rows may omit the clone size; those that give it use once, few, many or a size class.

D: NA; size: NA; V: TRBV6-5; J: TRBJ1-4; DNA: TGTGCCAGCCGCGCCGGGGGCGTTAATGAAAAACTGTTTTTT; CDR3: CASRAGGVNEKLFF
D: NA; size: NA; V: TRBV18; J: TRBJ2-3; DNA: TGTGCCAGCTCAGGTTCTAGCACAGATACGCAGTATTTT; CDR3: CASSGSSTDTQYF
D: NA; size: NA; V: TRBV10-2; J: TRBJ1-3; DNA: TGCGCCAGCAGTGAGGGGACCCGGGGTGGAAACACCATATATTTT; CDR3: CASSEGTRGGNTIYF
D: NA; size: NA; V: TRBV2; J: TRBJ1-5; DNA: TGTGCCAGCAGCAGGGCGGATCAGCCCCAGCATTTT; CDR3: CASSRADQPQHF
D: NA; size: NA; V: TRBV24-1; J: TRBJ1-1; DNA: TGTGCCACCAGTGCGGGAGAGAACACTGAAGCTTTCTTT; CDR3: CATSAGENTEAFF
D: NA; size: NA; V: TRBV5-1; J: TRBJ1-3; DNA: TGCGCCAGCAGCTTGACAACAGGGTCTGGAAACACCATATATTTT; CDR3: CASSLTTGSGNTIYF
D: TRBD2; size: NA; V: TRBV27; J: TRBJ2-1; DNA: TGTGCCAGCAGGGAGAGAATAGCGGGAGAGATCTACAATGAGCAGTTCTTC; CDR3: CASRERIAGEIYNEQFF
D: TRBD1; size: NA; V: TRBV2; J: TRBJ1-6; DNA: TGTGCCAGCACCCTTCTCGGGACAGGGCATCGATCACCCCTCCACTTT; CDR3: CASTLLGTGHRSPLHF
D: TRBD2; size: NA; V: TRBV4-2; J: TRBJ2-4; DNA: TGTGCCAGCAGCCAAGGCGCAACTCTAGCGGGCTGGGACATTCAGTACTTC; CDR3: CASSQGATLAGWDIQYF
D: TRBD1; size: once; V: TRBV6-2/TRBV6-3; J: TRBJ1-2; DNA: TGTGCCAGCAGTTACGAGACAGGGACGATCTATGGCTACACCTTC; CDR3: CASSYETGTIYGYTF
D: NA; size: few; V: TRBV7-9; J: TRBJ1-2; DNA: TGTGCCAGCAGCTTAGATAGTATCTATGGCTACACCTTC; CDR3: CASSLDSIYGYTF
D: TRBD1; size: NA; V: TRBV4-1; J: TRBJ1-1; DNA: TGCGCCAGCAGCCACCTGGACAGGGGATTTTCTGAAGCTTTCTTT; CDR3: CASSHLDRGFSEAFF
D: NA; size: NA; V: TRBV4-3; J: TRBJ2-2; DNA: TGCGCCAGCAGCCAAGATGGTATGACAAGCACCGGGGAGCTGTTTTTT; CDR3: CASSQDGMTSTGELFF
D: TRBD1; size: NA; V: TRBV28; J: TRBJ2-7; DNA: TGTGCCAGCAGTCCGGGACAGGGGTCCTACGAGCAGTACTTC; CDR3: CASSPGQGSYEQYF
D: NA; size: NA; V: TRBV7-3; J: TRBJ2-4; DNA: TGTGCCAGCAGCCAAGACGGGCTTCTAGCCAAAAACATTCAGTACTTC; CDR3: CASSQDGLLAKNIQYF
D: TRBD1; size: NA; V: TRBV19; J: TRBJ2-7; DNA: TGTGCCAGTAGTGCCTCCGGGACAGGGAAGGGCGAGCAGTACTTC; CDR3: CASSASGTGKGEQYF
D: NA; size: NA; V: TRBV27; J: TRBJ2-1; DNA: TGTGCCAGCAGTTTATACCCGGGGAATGAGCAGTTCTTC; CDR3: CASSLYPGNEQFF
D: NA; size: NA; V: TRBV27; J: TRBJ1-4; DNA: TGTGCCAGCAGTTTAGTCGGGGCAGATGAAAAACTGTTTTTT; CDR3: CASSLVGADEKLFF
D: NA; size: NA; V: TRBV10-1; J: TRBJ2-3; DNA: TGCGCCAGCAGTGAGTGGACTTCCACAGATACGCAGTATTTT; CDR3: CASSEWTSTDTQYF
D: NA; size: few; V: TRBV25-1; J: TRBJ1-1; DNA: TGTGCCAGCAGTGAAATGGTCGGCGGACCTGAAGCTTTCTTT; CDR3: CASSEMVGGPEAFF
D: TRBD1; size: NA; V: TRBV7-6; J: TRBJ1-4; DNA: TGTGCCAGCAGCCAACGGACAGGGCCGAATGAAAAACTGTTTTTT; CDR3: CASSQRTGPNEKLFF
D: NA; size: NA; V: TRBV4-1; J: TRBJ1-5; DNA: TGCGCCAGCAGCCAAGAAGGGGGGGAGGTACAGCCCCAGCATTTT; CDR3: CASSQEGGEVQPQHF
D: NA; size: NA; V: TRBV7-9; J: TRBJ2-7; DNA: TGTGCCAGCAGCTTAAGTGACGGAGCCTCCTACGAGCAGTACTTC; CDR3: CASSLSDGASYEQYF
D: TRBD2; size: NA; V: TRBV19; J: TRBJ2-3; DNA: TGTGCCAGTAGTATCCTAGCGGGAGGACCCACAGATACGCAGTATTTT; CDR3: CASSILAGGPTDTQYF
D: NA; size: NA; V: TRBV10-2; J: TRBJ2-1; DNA: TGCGCCAGCTCGGACTACAATGAGCAGTTCTTC; CDR3: CASSDYNEQFF
D: NA; size: NA; V: TRBV29-1; J: TRBJ1-2; DNA: TGCAGCGTTGAGGGCTACGAGGGTCTTAACTATGGCTACACCTTC; CDR3: CSVEGYEGLNYGYTF
D: NA; size: NA; V: TRBV10-3; J: TRBJ1-2; DNA: TGTGCCATCTTATCGCCAGGGAGTGGGTACACCTTC; CDR3: CAILSPGSGYTF
D: NA; size: NA; V: TRBV4-3; J: TRBJ1-2; DNA: TGCGCCAGCAGCCAAGAGGGTCGAGCTAACTATGGCTACACCTTC; CDR3: CASSQEGRANYGYTF
D: TRBD1; size: NA; V: TRBV3-1/TRBV3-2; J: TRBJ2-5; DNA: TGTGCCAGCAGCCCCGGATGGGACAGGGGGCGAGAGACCCAGTACTTC; CDR3: CASSPGWDRGRETQYF
D: NA; size: few; V: TRBV3-1/TRBV3-2; J: TRBJ1-6; DNA: TGTGCCAGCAGCCGGGCGGCTACACCCCTCCACTTT; CDR3: CASSRAATPLHF
D: TRBD1; size: NA; V: TRBV19; J: TRBJ2-7; DNA: TGTGCCAGTAGCCGGGGACAGGGGCCCCCCTACGAGCAGTACTTC; CDR3: CASSRGQGPPYEQYF
D: TRBD2; size: NA; V: TRBV29-1; J: TRBJ2-5; DNA: TGCAGCCCGAATGGACTAGCGGGAAGTGAGACCCAGTACTTC; CDR3: CSPNGLAGSETQYF
D: NA; size: NA; V: TRBV6-2/TRBV6-3; J: TRBJ1-4; DNA: TGTGCCAGCAGTTCCTCCGGGACAACGATAACTAATGAAAAACTGTTTTTT; CDR3: CASSSSGTTITNEKLFF
D: NA; size: NA; V: TRBV28; J: TRBJ2-3; DNA: TGTGCCAGCGGAAGCCGCGACTACACAGATACGCAGTATTTT; CDR3: CASGSRDYTDTQYF
D: NA; size: NA; V: TRBV6-5; J: TRBJ1-1; DNA: TGTGCCAGCAGCCTACCAGGTACCATGAACACTGAAGCTTTCTTT; CDR3: CASSLPGTMNTEAFF
D: NA; size: NA; V: TRBV19; J: TRBJ2-1; DNA: TGTGCCAGTAGTATAAGGGCTGGCGAGCAGTTCTTC; CDR3: CASSIRAGEQFF
D: NA; size: NA; V: TRBV2; J: TRBJ1-4; DNA: TGTGCCAGCACCCAGGGAAGGACTAATGAAAAACTGTTTTTT; CDR3: CASTQGRTNEKLFF
D: TRBD2; size: NA; V: TRBV2; J: TRBJ2-2; DNA: TGTGCCAGCAACCGACTAGCGGGACGGACCGGGGAGCTGTTTTTT; CDR3: CASNRLAGRTGELFF
D: NA; size: NA; V: TRBV10-3; J: TRBJ1-5; DNA: TGTGCCATCAGTGAGTCGTCGGGCAATCAGCCCCAGCATTTT; CDR3: CAISESSGNQPQHF
D: TRBD1; size: NA; V: TRBV27; J: TRBJ2-3; DNA: TGTGCCAGCAGTTTAGACAGGGGGATCACAGATACGCAGTATTTT; CDR3: CASSLDRGITDTQYF
D: NA; size: few; V: TRBV6-5; J: TRBJ1-1; DNA: TGTGCCAGCAGCGCAAGGGGGGCGGGTGAAGCTTTCTTT; CDR3: CASSARGAGEAFF
D: TRBD1; size: NA; V: TRBV7-2; J: TRBJ1-4; DNA: TGTGCCAGCAGCTTAGCCACAGGGGGCGTTGAAAAACTGTTTTTT; CDR3: CASSLATGGVEKLFF
D: NA; size: NA; V: TRBV5-6; J: TRBJ2-3; DNA: TGTGCCAGCAGCTTCAGTCATTTTAGCACAGATACGCAGTATTTT; CDR3: CASSFSHFSTDTQYF
D: NA; size: NA; V: TRBV9; J: TRBJ1-5; DNA: TGTGCCAGCAGCGTAGATCCAGCAAATCAGCCCCAGCATTTT; CDR3: CASSVDPANQPQHF
D: NA; size: NA; V: TRBV9; J: TRBJ1-1; DNA: TGTGCCAGCAGCCCCGGGGAGTCAGACCTCTACACTGAAGCTTTCTTT; CDR3: CASSPGESDLYTEAFF
D: TRBD1; size: NA; V: TRBV6-5; J: TRBJ1-1; DNA: TGTGCCAGCGTAAGGACAGGGAACACTGAAGCTTTCTTT; CDR3: CASVRTGNTEAFF
D: TRBD1; size: once; V: TRBV2; J: TRBJ1-4; DNA: TGTGCCAGCATCCGGGACAGTGGGGAAAAACTGTTTTTT; CDR3: CASIRDSGEKLFF
D: NA; size: NA; V: TRBV18; J: TRBJ1-1; DNA: TGTGCCAGCTCACCACAGAACACTGAAGCTTTCTTT; CDR3: CASSPQNTEAFF
D: NA; size: few; V: TRBV7-9; J: TRBJ2-7; DNA: TGTGCCAGCAGCTTGGATGTGGTTGCCTACGAGCAGTACTTC; CDR3: CASSLDVVAYEQYF